A selection of T cell receptor beta chains follows, all from one sample in a study of cytomegalovirus exposure and HLA in healthy donors. This table comes from immunoSEQ multiplex PCR, and its TCRdb copy is limited to in-frame clones, with some not included. The sample has 150,000 to 160,000 clones, around 79% seen once. Specimen: PBMCs. Receptors originate from a man aged 18 to 30 in good health and CMV-seronegative. CDR3s include the opening cysteine and the closing phenylalanine or tryptophan.

V	CDR3
TRBV11-2	CAGSSRGSGNTIYF
TRBV19	CASSYGTGVQPQHF
TRBV7-3	CASSSSSGAAETQYF
TRBV29-1	CSVEDHDSYEQYF
TRBV7-2	CASSLRFGDNEQFF
TRBV5-1	CASSLGRRIYGYTF
TRBV7-6	CASSPAGTEAFF
TRBV5-1	CASSSSGGSEEAFF
TRBV6-6	CASSYSGSMNTEAFF
TRBV6-1	CASRLTGTGSTEAFF
TRBV27	CASSPTRGGELFF
TRBV5-1	CASSRRQGRMDGYTF
TRBV2	CASRGQVNSPLHF
TRBV5-4	CASSLLGPPKSPLHF
TRBV6-1	CASSESGGTGVGYGYTF
TRBV10-3	CAISESGSGDQPQHF
TRBV9	CASSVSGSTEAFF
TRBV9	CASNSGTGEITEAFF
TRBV10-3	CAISTGGFNEQFF
TRBV6-1	CASSEMWSLEAQYF
TRBV27	CASSLFPVVAGGTGELFF
TRBV4-1	CASSQGRGTGAGEQYF
TRBV18	CASSPQNTQGGNYGYTF
TRBV6-1	CASSDAPSGGPEETQYF
TRBV12-2	CASRLAQWRRTNTGELFF
TRBV7-6	CASSLLIGPEGTEAFF
TRBV5-1	CASQDPQGDYGYTF
TRBV10-3	CAISEGQGYEQYF
TRBV7-8	CASSGGSPGLEAFF
TRBV7-2	CASSAEQRVTQYF
TRBV6-1	CASSVGRSTGNTIYF
TRBV9	CASSVDQVNEQFF
TRBV2	CARESTEAFF
TRBV5-1	CASSLTVNTEAFF
TRBV5-6	CASSLAGGLTQGRGYTF
TRBV7-9	CASSRPDRNTEAFF
TRBV5-5	CASSFPQGGDSPLHF
TRBV19	CATGGQGTNEKLFF
TRBV7-2	CASSFRSGTTNEKLFF
TRBV30	CAWNRGTGQETQYF
TRBV4-3	CASSQGTWGTQYF
TRBV6-1	CASSDEGIGANVLTF
TRBV5-4	CASSFTGGSEQFF
TRBV7-2	CASSLGGMGLSTDTQYF